The rows below give T cell receptor beta chains drawn from one sample of a study of blood T cells in healthy people across ages. TCRdb fed the 5' RACE reads into MiXCR, producing one record per CDR3 protein. The sample consists of approximately 730,000 distinct CDR3 sequences, approximately 39% of them appearing once. Material for sequencing was blood. The receptors originated from a woman in her sixties in good health. The conserved cysteine and the conserved F or W are not part of the CDR3 here.

V gene,CDR3 protein
TRBV18,ASSSGTGYSEQY
TRBV3-1,ASSQGGNNQPQH
TRBV5-1,ASSFQGRDTGELF
TRBV13,ASSPLQRLAGGNEQY
TRBV12-3/TRBV12-4,ASSARTVPYEQY
TRBV27,ASSWSRNQPQH
TRBV20-1,SAAFTGTRGYT
TRBV24-1,ATSDPDSRQY
TRBV20-1,SASRDSAIYYEQY
TRBV15,ATSRAADNTEAF
TRBV25-1,ASSNTGVQETQY
TRBV5-1,ASSSPGQETYEQY
TRBV20-1,SAKMEEGAKNIQY
TRBV28,ASRGGSNQPQH
TRBV10-3,AISESMVTNLDEQY
TRBV7-9,ASSSAGGVDTQY
TRBV7-8,ASSLVLAGAPTSTDTQY
TRBV6-5,ASSDPGRTDTQY
TRBV7-2,ASSSPGLAGGETQY
TRBV7-7,ASSQSRGLPGELF
TRBV20-1,SARRRGPPTNEKLF
TRBV20-1,SARVVAGGPATGELF
TRBV28,ASSLPIAGRLEQY
TRBV7-2,ASSLAQGAGEQY
TRBV18,ASSPPITQANYGYT
TRBV4-2,ASSQDQREVVYGYT
TRBV6-5,ASRTTGSGNTIY
TRBV21-1,ASSPTRGVKGEQY
TRBV6-2/TRBV6-3,ASRKLAGGLGAKNIQY
TRBV4-3,ASSLGTGKGYYGYT
TRBV21-1,ASAQLTDTQY
TRBV7-3,ASSLLAGYGYT
TRBV7-8,ASRAPGGFYNEQY
TRBV6-2/TRBV6-3,ASSHRDTWDTQY
TRBV20-1,SARLGRGFSYEQY
TRBV7-8,ASSLVGGAIYEQY
TRBV10-3,AISVNSQGVYGYT
TRBV29-1,SVAPGLNTEAF
TRBV4-2,ASSQDLAGIQY
TRBV18,ASSTPNRGDEQY
TRBV29-1,SADRSGGSNEQF
TRBV7-9,ASSLVGSSSTDTQY
TRBV29-1,SVEPGVTDTQY
TRBV20-1,SASQEGTTYNEQF
TRBV29-1,SVGNRGNTEAF